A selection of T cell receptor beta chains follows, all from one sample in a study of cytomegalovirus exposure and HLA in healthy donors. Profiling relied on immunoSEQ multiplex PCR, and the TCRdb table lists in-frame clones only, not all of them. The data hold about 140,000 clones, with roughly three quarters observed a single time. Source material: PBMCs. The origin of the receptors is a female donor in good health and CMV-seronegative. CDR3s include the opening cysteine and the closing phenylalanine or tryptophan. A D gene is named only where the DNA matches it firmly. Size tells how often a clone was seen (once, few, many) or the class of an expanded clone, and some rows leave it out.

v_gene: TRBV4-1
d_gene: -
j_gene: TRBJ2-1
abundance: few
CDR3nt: TGCGCCAGCAGCCAAGTCACAGGGACCAATGAGCAGTTCTTC
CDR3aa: CASSQVTGTNEQFF

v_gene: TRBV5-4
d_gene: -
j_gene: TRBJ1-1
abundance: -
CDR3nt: TGTGCCACCACCCGAGGGATTGGGGACACTGAAGCTTTCTTT
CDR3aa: CATTRGIGDTEAFF

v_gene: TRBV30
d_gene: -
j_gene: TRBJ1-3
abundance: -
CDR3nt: TGTGCCTGGACTCACCCGAGCTCTGGAAACACCATATATTTT
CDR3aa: CAWTHPSSGNTIYF

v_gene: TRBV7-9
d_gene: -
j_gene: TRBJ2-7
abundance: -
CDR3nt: TGTGCCAGCAGCTTACACAGCTACGAGCAGTACTTC
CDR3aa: CASSLHSYEQYF

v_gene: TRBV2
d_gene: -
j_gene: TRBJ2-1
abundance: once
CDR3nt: TGTGCCAGCAGGTTCGGGAGCGGCTCCTACAATGAGCAGTTCTTC
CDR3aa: CASRFGSGSYNEQFF

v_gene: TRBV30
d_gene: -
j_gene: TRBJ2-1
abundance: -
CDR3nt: TGTGCCTGGACGGGGCCCAGGGGTTACAATGAGCAGTTCTTC
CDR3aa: CAWTGPRGYNEQFF

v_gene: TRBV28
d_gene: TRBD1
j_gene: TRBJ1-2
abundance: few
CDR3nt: TGTGCCAGCAGATCCGGGACAGGGGTCTATGGCTACACCTTC
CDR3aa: CASRSGTGVYGYTF

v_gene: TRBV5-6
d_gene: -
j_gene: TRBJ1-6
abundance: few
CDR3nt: TGTGCCAGCAGCTGGGGGGTGAATTCACCCCTCCACTTT
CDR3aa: CASSWGVNSPLHF

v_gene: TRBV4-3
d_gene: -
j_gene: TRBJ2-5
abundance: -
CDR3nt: TGCGCCAGCAGCCAAGATTGGGGGCCGAAAGAGACCCAGTACTTC
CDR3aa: CASSQDWGPKETQYF

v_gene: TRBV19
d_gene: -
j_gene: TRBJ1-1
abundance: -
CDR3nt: TGTGCCAGTAGTCCGACAGTAATGAACACTGAAGCTTTCTTT
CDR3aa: CASSPTVMNTEAFF

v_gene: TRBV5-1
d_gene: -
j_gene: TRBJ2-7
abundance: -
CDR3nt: TGCGCCAGCAGATTGACAGGCTCCTACGAGCAGTACTTC
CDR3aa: CASRLTGSYEQYF

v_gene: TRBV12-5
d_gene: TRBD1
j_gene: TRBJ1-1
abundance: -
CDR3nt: TGTGCTAGTGGTTTGGCCGCCGGGACAGGCGGTAACACTGAAGCTTTCTTT
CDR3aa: CASGLAAGTGGNTEAFF

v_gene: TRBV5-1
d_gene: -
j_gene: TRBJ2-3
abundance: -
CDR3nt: TGCGCCAGCAGCTTGGAGGCAGGAAGCACAGATACGCAGTATTTT
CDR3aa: CASSLEAGSTDTQYF